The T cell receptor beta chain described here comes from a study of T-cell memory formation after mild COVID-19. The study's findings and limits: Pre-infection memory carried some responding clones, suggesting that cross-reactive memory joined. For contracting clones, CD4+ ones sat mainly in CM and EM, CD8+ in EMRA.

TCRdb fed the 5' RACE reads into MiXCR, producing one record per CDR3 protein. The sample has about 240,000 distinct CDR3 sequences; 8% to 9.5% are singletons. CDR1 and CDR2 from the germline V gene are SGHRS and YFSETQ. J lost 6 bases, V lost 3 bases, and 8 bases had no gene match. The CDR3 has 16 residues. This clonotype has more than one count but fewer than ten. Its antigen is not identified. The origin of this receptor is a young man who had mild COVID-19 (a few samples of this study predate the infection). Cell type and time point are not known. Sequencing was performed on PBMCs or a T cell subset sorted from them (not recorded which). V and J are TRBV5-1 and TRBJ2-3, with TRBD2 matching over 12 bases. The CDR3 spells CASSSLAGGPSDTQYF. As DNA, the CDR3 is TGCGCCAGCAGCTCCCTAGCGGGGGGGCCATCGGATACGCAGTATTTT.